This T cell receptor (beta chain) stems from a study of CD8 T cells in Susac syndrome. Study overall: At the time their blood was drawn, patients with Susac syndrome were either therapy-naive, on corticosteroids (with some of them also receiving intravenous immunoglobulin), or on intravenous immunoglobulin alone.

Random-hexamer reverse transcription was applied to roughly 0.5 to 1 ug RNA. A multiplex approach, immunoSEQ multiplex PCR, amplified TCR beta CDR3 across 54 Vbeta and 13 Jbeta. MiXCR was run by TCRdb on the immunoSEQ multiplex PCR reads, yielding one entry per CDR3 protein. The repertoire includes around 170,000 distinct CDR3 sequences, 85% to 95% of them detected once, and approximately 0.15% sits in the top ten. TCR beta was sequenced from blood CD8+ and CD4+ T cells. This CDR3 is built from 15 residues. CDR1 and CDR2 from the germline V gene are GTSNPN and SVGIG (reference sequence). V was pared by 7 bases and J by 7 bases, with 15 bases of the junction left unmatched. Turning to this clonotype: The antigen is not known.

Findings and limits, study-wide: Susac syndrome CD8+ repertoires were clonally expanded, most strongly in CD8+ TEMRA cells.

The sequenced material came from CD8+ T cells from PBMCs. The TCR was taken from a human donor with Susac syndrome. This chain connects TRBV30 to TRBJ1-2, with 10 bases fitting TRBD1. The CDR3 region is CASPGRDRGVGGYTF. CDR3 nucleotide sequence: TGTGCCTCCCCAGGGCGGGACAGGGGCGTGGGTGGCTACACCTTC. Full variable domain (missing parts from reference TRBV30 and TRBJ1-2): SQTIHQWPATLVQPVGSPLSLECTVEGTSNPNLYWYRQAAGRGLQLLFYSVGIGQISSEVPQNLSASRPQDRQFILSSKKLLLSDSGFYLCASPGRDRGVGGYTFGSGTRLTVV.